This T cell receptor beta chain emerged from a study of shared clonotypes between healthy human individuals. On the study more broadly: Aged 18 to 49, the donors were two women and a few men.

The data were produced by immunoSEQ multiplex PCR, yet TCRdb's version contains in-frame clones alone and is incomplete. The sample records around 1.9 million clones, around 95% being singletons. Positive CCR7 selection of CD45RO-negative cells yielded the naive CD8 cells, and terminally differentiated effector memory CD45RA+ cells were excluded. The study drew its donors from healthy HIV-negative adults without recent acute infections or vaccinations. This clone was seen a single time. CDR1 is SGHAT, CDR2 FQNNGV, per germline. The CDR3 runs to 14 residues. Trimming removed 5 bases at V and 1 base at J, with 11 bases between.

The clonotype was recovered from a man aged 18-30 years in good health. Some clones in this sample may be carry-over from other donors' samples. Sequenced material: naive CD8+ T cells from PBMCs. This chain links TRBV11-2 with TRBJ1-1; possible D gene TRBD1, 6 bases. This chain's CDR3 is CASSPLTGNTEAFF. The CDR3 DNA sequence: TGTGCCAGCAGCCCGCTGACAGGGAACACTGAAGCTTTCTTT.